This TCR beta chain was obtained from a study of T-cell memory formation after mild COVID-19. On the study more broadly: Largely donor-specific sequence clusters came from two donors. Notes on the study in general: While clones contracting from day 15 to 85 were balanced between CD4 and CD8, later expanders leaned CD4+.

The CDR3 extends over 13 amino acids. The V gene's germline CDR1 is MNHEY and CDR2 SVGAGI. The V and J ends lost 6 bases and 1 base respectively, with 10 bases between them. The table lists this clonotype with a few counts. Its specificity is not known. Each CDR3 protein gets one entry after TCRdb re-called the 5' RACE reads with MiXCR. This sample has about 250,000 distinct CDR3 sequences, with approximately 15% found just once. This TCR derives from an adult woman who had mild COVID-19 (a few samples of this study predate the infection). Cell type and time point are not known. The chain joins TRBV6-5 to TRBJ2-7, with D hard to call. Sequenced input: PBMCs or a T cell subset sorted from them (not recorded which). CDR3 DNA: TGTGCCAGCAGACTATATGGATCCTACGAGCAGTACTTC. Translation: CASRLYGSYEQYF.